The T cell receptor beta chain under discussion was sequenced for a study of CD8+ T cells in alopecia areata listed by TCRdb under 2018. Study-level background: The study used high-throughput TCRbeta sequencing to examine T cell clonal expansion in alopecia areata, in both the C3H/HeJ mouse model and human patients. The RNA source kit depended on sample type: the PAXgene miRNA kit for fixed scalp, the miRNeasy kit for PBMCs, and the RNeasy kit for mouse skin. immunoSEQ multiplex PCR using 35 Vbeta forward primers and 13 Jbeta reverse primers was used to amplify TCRbeta CDR3 regions. On the human side, TCRbeta sequencing was run on scalp tissue and on sorted CD4+ and CD8+ peripheral blood T cells from healthy controls and from alopecia areata patients with either patchy or totalis/universalis disease. Clonality in the scalp was compared among normal scalp (n=4), patchy alopecia areata scalp (n=8), and alopecia totalis/universalis scalp (n=8).

PBMCs were isolated by density centrifugation and stained for CD3, CD4 and CD8, and CD4+ and CD8+ T cells were sorted on a FACSAria. Unaffected controls provided scalp biopsies and blood samples. Overall results and qualifications from the work: Unlike mouse skin, which is dominated by gammadelta T cells, normal human skin has resident alphabeta T cells that are also sequenced, and this complicates analysis of the scalp TCR repertoire. TCR sequences shared between patients were less clear than in mice, possibly partly because of HLA diversity in the patient population. Compared with normal scalp, lesional scalp had higher clonality and more expanded CD8+ clones, particularly in alopecia totalis/universalis, a pattern that suggests antigenic drive.

This clone was detected only a few times. The antigen it binds to is not known. Base-call qualities are not available, and no considerably larger clone is one nucleotide away. The germline V gene yields MDHEN for CDR1 and SYDVKM for CDR2. The CDR3 sequence holds 12 residues, the cysteine and phenylalanine included. Only CDR3 DNA remains: 36 bases, in frame from the first base. V gives up 5 bases and J gives up 6 bases, and the segment between their germline ends measures 8 bases. The library was produced with the immunoSEQ multiplex PCR assay. To provide template for TCR sequencing, every sample had RNA extracted and reverse transcribed into cDNA. First-strand cDNA was synthesized with SuperScript III using a 2:1 mix of oligo-dT and random hexamers. A synthetic immune receptor repertoire was used to gauge amplification bias, and whatever bias remained was removed computationally. The source study handled its data this way. Raw reads were preprocessed for error removal, and CDR3 was defined according to IMGT conventions as running from the conserved cysteine to phenylalanine. Clonality was calculated as 1 minus Shannon entropy normalized by log2 of the number of productive unique TCRs. CD4 or CD8 identity of scalp clones was inferred by cross-referencing scalp TCRbeta sequences with sorted blood CD4 and CD8 repertoires. TCRdb obtained this table from immuneACCESS and retained in-frame rearrangements with V and J assigned. These tables miss some clones; where compared with another copy, unresolved V genes account for less than half of the shortfall, and the remainder is unexplained. V and J calls and clone size are as listed in that table; D and trimming were resolved from the DNA. Here the sample has roughly 100,000 clones; less than 70% occur a single time. The top ten clones comprise 8.5% to 10% of the sample.

The rearrangement combines TRBV28 with TRBJ1-5; confidence is insufficient to name the D gene. The receptor's source is a human donor in good health. Sequences were obtained from CD4+ T cells sorted from blood. In nucleotides, the sequence is TGTGCCAGCAGTACGAGCGCTCAGCCCCAGCATTTT. It codes for CASSTSAQPQHF.